These 21 T cell receptor beta chains came from one sample sequenced in a study of shared clonotypes between healthy human individuals. Repertoires were generated with immunoSEQ multiplex PCR, while TCRdb's copy carries only in-frame clones and drops some. The data show fewer than 130,000 clones, approximately 65% seen once. Sequencing input: memory CD8+ T cells sorted from blood. The subset: CD45RO+ cells pooled with CCR7-negative TemRA cells. The receptors here all came from a woman in her 30s in good health.

J is TRBJ2-2 and V is TRBV5-1; D gene ambiguous. With 4 bases removed from V and 5 bases from J, the gap between germline ends came to 15 bases. CDR1 SGHRS and CDR2 YFSETQ come from the germline V gene. The CDR3 runs to 15 residues. The CDR3 DNA is TGCGCCAGCAGCCTGGGATACTACGCTACCGGGGAGCTGTTTTTT. It codes for CASSLGYYATGELFF.

The sample holds one count of this clone. The V call is TRBV5-4, the J call TRBJ2-3; D is uncertain. V lost 2 bases and J 4 bases, leaving 5 bases between the germline ends. The CDR3 length is 12 residues. The germline CDR1 and CDR2 sequences are SGHNT and YYREEE (reference sequence). CDR3: CASSLGSDTQYF. CDR3 sequence (DNA): TGTGCCAGCAGCTTAGGGTCAGATACGCAGTATTTT.

This chain joins TRBV5-1 and TRBJ2-7; 7 bases match TRBD1. The CDR3 totals 17 residues. Trimming removed 4 bases from V and 1 base from J; junction bases left unmatched: 14. CDR1 is SGHRS, CDR2 YFSETQ, per germline. CDR3 residues: CASSHEPRTGFSYEQYF. CDR3 nucleotide sequence: TGCGCCAGCAGCCATGAGCCCCGGACAGGTTTTTCCTACGAGCAGTACTTC.

The chain recombines TRBV5-1 with TRBJ1-1; the match to TRBD1 covers 8 bases. The length of the CDR3 is 13 residues. Germline V gives CDR1 SGHRS, CDR2 YFSETQ. The V segment lost 0 bases and the J segment 7 bases; nucleotides outside the gene matches: 2. The CDR3 DNA follows: TGCGCCAGCAGCTTGGGGACAGGGTTTGAAGCTTTCTTT. Translation gives CASSLGTGFEAFF.

This chain connects TRBV10-2 to TRBJ2-1, with D uncertain. CDR3 length: 15 amino acids. The V end was cut by 1 base, the J end by 10 bases, with 17 bases between. Germline V CDR1 and CDR2: WSHSY, SAAADI. This chain's CDR3 is CASSEYDIRLREQFF. CDR3 bases: TGCGCCAGCAGTGAGTACGACATCCGGCTCCGGGAGCAGTTCTTC.

The chain uses TRBV7-3 and TRBJ2-5; possible D gene TRBD2, 7 bases. The germline V gene has CDR1 SGHTA and CDR2 FQGTGA. This CDR3 contains 15 residues. V dropped 5 bases and J dropped 1 base, with 14 bases sitting between them. CDR3 protein: CASSRRGGGQETQYF. The CDR3 nucleotides read TGTGCCAGCAGCCGCAGGGGAGGGGGCCAAGAGACCCAGTACTTC.

This clone was seen once. V is TRBV5-1 and J is TRBJ1-4; D might be TRBD1 (6 bases). Germline V gene sequence: CDR1 SGHRS, CDR2 YFSETQ. The CDR3 totals 13 residues. V was clipped by 6 bases and J by 8 bases, with 14 bases between them. CDR3 sequence: CASKSGEEEKLFF. The CDR3 nucleotides are TGCGCCAGCAAGTCAGGGGAGGAAGAAAAACTGTTTTTT.

The CDR3: CASSEVFWGETQYF. CDR3 DNA sequence: TGTGCCAGCAGTGAAGTATTCTGGGGAGAGACCCAGTACTTC. The V gene is TRBV2, the J gene TRBJ2-5; D is uncertain. The V end was cut by 1 base, the J end by 4 bases, with 10 bases between. This CDR3 comprises 14 residues. Germline values: CDR1 SNHLY, CDR2 FYNNEI.

This rearrangement joins TRBV28 to TRBJ2-2; 8 positions agree with TRBD1. CDR3 length equals 15 residues. Germline V gene sequence: CDR1 MDHEN, CDR2 SYDVKM. Trimming removed 5 bases from V and 7 bases from J; junction bases left unmatched: 9. In DNA, the CDR3 is TGTGCCAGCAGTACCACGGACAGGGTCGGCGGGGAGCTGTTTTTT. Encoded protein: CASSTTDRVGGELFF.

This clone was seen once. The rearrangement joins TRBV6-4 to TRBJ2-1; 8 bases agree with TRBD2. The J segment lost 0 bases and the V segment lost 6 bases, leaving 10 bases of the junction unmatched. Per the germline V gene, CDR1 is MRHNA and CDR2 is SNTAGT. The length of the CDR3 is 17 residues. This chain's CDR3 is CASSHSSGGSSYNEQFF. CDR3 bases: TGTGCCAGCAGCCACTCCAGCGGGGGTAGCTCCTACAATGAGCAGTTCTTC.

V gene TRBV5-1 combines with J gene TRBJ2-1; TRBD2 aligns across 10 bases. Per the germline V gene, CDR1 is SGHRS and CDR2 is YFSETQ. The CDR3 covers 19 residues. V gave up 2 bases and J gave up 5 bases; unmatched junction bases: 16. The CDR3 reads CASSFVRPPSGSIHNEQFF. CDR3 in DNA: TGCGCCAGCAGCTTTGTCAGACCTCCTAGCGGGAGTATCCACAATGAGCAGTTCTTC.

The chain has TRBV27 and TRBJ2-7; 7 bases are shared with TRBD1. V shed 6 bases, J shed 5 bases, and the junction held 10 bases outside the gene matches. From germline, CDR1 is MNHEY and CDR2 SMNVEV (reference sequence). CDR3 length: 14 residues. CDR3 in DNA: TGTGCCAGCAGCCCGCGGTGGGACAGCCACGAGCAGTACTTC. Amino acid sequence: CASSPRWDSHEQYF.

This clone was seen just once. CDR3 sequence: CAWVPGTENEKLFF. The CDR3, as DNA: TGTGCCTGGGTCCCCGGGACAGAAAATGAAAAACTGTTTTTT. The chain combines TRBV30 with TRBJ1-4; TRBD1 matches at 7 bases. The CDR3 has 14 residues. With V trimmed by 5 bases and J by 5 bases, 8 bases remained unmatched. CDR1 and CDR2 from the germline V gene are GTSNPN and SVGIG (reference sequence).

This chain uses TRBV2 with TRBJ1-1, with D perhaps matching TRBD1 (5 bases). Germline loops: CDR1 SNHLY, CDR2 FYNNEI. The CDR3 has 16 amino acids. V was pared by 5 bases and J by 4 bases, with 20 bases between. CDR3 nucleotides: TGTGCCAGCAGTAACGAAGGGGCCGACCGTAGCACTGAAGCTTTCTTT. It specifies CASSNEGADRSTEAFF.

This chain joins TRBV11-2 and TRBJ1-1; 7 bases are a match to TRBD1. The ends lost 4 bases at V and 8 bases at J; junction bases unmatched: 10. Germline-derived CDR1 and CDR2 are SGHAT and FQNNGV. The CDR3 covers 14 residues. CDR3 bases: TGTGCCAGCAGCTCGTATACAGGGGCCCCAGAAGCTTTCTTT. It translates to CASSSYTGAPEAFF.

This clone was seen repeatedly, ten times or more. The chain combines TRBV18 with TRBJ1-2; TRBD1 matches at 7 bases. CDR1 is KGHSH, CDR2 LQKENI, per germline. This CDR3 has 15 residues. The V segment lost 3 bases and the J segment 5 bases; nucleotides outside the gene matches: 9. CDR3 bases: TGTGCCAGCTCACCGGAGGGGGCCTTCTGGTATGGCTACACCTTC. Protein product: CASSPEGAFWYGYTF.

This clone was seen ten or more times. The V gene is TRBV6-4, the J gene TRBJ2-1; 14 nucleotides agree with TRBD2. Looked up from germline, CDR1 is MRHNA and CDR2 is SNTAGT. The CDR3 runs to 15 residues. J was trimmed by 6 bases and V by 2 bases; bases with no gene match: 0. This CDR3 is CASSDGLAGGNEQFF. CDR3 sequence (DNA): TGTGCCAGCAGTGACGGACTAGCGGGAGGCAATGAGCAGTTCTTC.

This clone is a singleton in its sample. The chain couples TRBV28 to TRBJ1-5; D possibly corresponds to TRBD1 (5 bases). V was clipped by 4 bases and J by 5 bases, with 15 bases between them. The CDR3 is 15 residues long. Germline CDR1 reads MDHEN; CDR2 reads SYDVKM. CDR3 nucleotides: TGTGCCAGCAGTTCCGGGACCTATCCTTATCAGCCCCAGCATTTT. This encodes CASSSGTYPYQPQHF.

The genes are TRBV7-6 and TRBJ1-2; no clear D gene. V lost 5 bases to trimming and J lost 4 bases, with 17 bases between them. The CDR3 is made up of 15 amino acids. Germline assignment: CDR1 SGHVS and CDR2 FNYEAQ. The CDR3 nucleotides read TGTGCCAGCAGCCCCACCGTGAGAGGCCTCTATGGCTACACCTTC. Amino acids: CASSPTVRGLYGYTF.

On this clone: A read error may produce the germline difference seen at one junction end. This chain connects TRBV10-3 to TRBJ1-4; 11 nucleotides align to TRBD1. The length of the CDR3 is 14 residues. CDR1 ENHRY and CDR2 SYGVKD come from the germline V gene. For the CDR3, the DNA is TGTGCCAGCAGTGAAGGGACAGGGGGTGAAAAACTGTTTTTT. Amino acid sequence: CASSEGTGGEKLFF.

V is TRBV5-6 and J is TRBJ2-5; no clear D gene. Trimming shortened V by 0 bases and J by 4 bases, and 13 bases separated the two germline ends. The CDR3 has 15 residues. Germline loops: CDR1 SGHDT, CDR2 YYEEEE. DNA of the CDR3: TGTGCCAGCAGCTTGGTTCGAATCTTCCGAGAGACCCAGTACTTC. It yields the protein CASSLVRIFRETQYF.